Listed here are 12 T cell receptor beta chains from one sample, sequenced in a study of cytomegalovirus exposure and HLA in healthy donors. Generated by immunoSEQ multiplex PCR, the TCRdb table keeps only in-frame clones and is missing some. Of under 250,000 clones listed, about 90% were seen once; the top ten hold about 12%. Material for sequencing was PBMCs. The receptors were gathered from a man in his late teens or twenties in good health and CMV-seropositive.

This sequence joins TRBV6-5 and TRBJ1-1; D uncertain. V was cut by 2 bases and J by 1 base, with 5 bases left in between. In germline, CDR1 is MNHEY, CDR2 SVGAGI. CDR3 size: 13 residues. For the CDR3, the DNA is TGTGCCAGCAGTTACAATAGGAACACTGAAGCTTTCTTT. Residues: CASSYNRNTEAFF.

DNA of the CDR3: TGCGCCAGCATACAGGACAGGGTGATCGGAGCTAACTATGGCTACACCTTC. Amino acids: CASIQDRVIGANYGYTF. This chain links TRBV4-1 with TRBJ1-2; TRBD1 matches at 8 bases. CDR1 is MGHRA and CDR2 is YSYEKL in the germline V gene. V dropped 7 bases and J dropped 0; count of bases not matched to a gene: 13. This CDR3 comprises 17 residues.

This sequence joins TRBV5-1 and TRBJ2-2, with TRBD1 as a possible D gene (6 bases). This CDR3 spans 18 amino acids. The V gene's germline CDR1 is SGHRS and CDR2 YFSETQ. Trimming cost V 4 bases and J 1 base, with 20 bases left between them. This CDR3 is CASSPRISWTVNTGELFF. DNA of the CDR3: TGCGCCAGCAGCCCGCGGATTAGTTGGACAGTGAACACCGGGGAGCTGTTTTTT.

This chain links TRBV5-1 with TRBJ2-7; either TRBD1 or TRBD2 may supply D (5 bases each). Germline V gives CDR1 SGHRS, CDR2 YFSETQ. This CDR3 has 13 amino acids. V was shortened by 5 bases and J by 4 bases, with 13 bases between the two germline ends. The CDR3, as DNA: TGCGCCAGCAGTGAGGGGTATGCTTACGAGCAGTACTTC. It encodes CASSEGYAYEQYF.

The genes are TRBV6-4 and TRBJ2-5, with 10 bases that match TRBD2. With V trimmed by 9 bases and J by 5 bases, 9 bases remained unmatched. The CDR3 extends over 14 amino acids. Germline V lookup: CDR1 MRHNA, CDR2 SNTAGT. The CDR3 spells CARSKREGRETQYF. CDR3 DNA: TGTGCCAGATCTAAGCGGGAGGGCCGGGAGACCCAGTACTTC.

The CDR3 region has the DNA TGTGCCACGACTAGCGGGAGGTTTATGGACGAGCAGTACTTC. This encodes CATTSGRFMDEQYF. This chain uses TRBV6-1 with TRBJ2-7; 13 bases map to TRBD2. The CDR3 has 14 residues. Germline V CDR1 and CDR2: MNHNS, SASEGT. With V trimmed by 10 bases and J by 5 bases, 8 bases remained unmatched.

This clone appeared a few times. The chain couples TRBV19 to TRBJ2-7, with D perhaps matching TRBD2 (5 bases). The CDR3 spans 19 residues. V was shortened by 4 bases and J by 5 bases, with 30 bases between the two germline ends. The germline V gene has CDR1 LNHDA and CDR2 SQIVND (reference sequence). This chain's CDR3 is CASSTYDWTRGALEDEQYF. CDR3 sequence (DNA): TGTGCCAGTAGTACCTACGACTGGACCCGCGGAGCGTTGGAGGACGAGCAGTACTTC.

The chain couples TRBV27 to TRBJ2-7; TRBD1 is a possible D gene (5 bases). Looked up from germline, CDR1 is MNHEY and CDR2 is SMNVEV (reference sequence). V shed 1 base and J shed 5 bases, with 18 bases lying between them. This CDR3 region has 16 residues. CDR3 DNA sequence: TGTGCCAGCAGTTTATTTTACCCGAGACAGCCCGACGAGCAGTACTTC. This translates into CASSLFYPRQPDEQYF.

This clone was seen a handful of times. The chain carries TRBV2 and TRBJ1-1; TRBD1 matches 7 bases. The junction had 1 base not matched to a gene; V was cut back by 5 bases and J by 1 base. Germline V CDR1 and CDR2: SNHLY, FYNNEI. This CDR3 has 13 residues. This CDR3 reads CASSRQGNTEAFF. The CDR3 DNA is TGTGCCAGCAGTCGACAGGGGAACACTGAAGCTTTCTTT.

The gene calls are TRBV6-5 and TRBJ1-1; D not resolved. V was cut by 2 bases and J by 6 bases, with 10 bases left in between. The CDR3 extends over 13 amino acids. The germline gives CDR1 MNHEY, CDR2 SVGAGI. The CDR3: CASSYSGRSEAFF. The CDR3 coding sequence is TGTGCCAGCAGTTACAGCGGGCGGTCTGAAGCTTTCTTT.

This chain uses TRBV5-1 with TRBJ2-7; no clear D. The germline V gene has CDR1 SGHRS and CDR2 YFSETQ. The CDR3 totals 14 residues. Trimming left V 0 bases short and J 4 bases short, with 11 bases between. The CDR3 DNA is TGCGCCAGCAGCTTGGATCCGGAGATATACGAGCAGTACTTC. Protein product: CASSLDPEIYEQYF.

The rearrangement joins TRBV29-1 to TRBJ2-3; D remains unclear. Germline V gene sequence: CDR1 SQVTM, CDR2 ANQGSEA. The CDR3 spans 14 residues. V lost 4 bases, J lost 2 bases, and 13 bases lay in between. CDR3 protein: CSVVGEIPTDTQYF. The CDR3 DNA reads TGCAGCGTTGTAGGCGAAATACCCACAGATACGCAGTATTTT.